These 10 T cell receptor beta chains share one sample of origin, sequenced in a study of long-term antiretroviral therapy in people with HIV. The assay, immunoSEQ v3.0, was run at survey level. Libraries were prepared by immunoSEQ multiplex PCR; TCRdb keeps only in-frame clonotypes and omits some of them. The table records about 20,000 clones, 75% to 90% of them present only once. The specimen comprised unsorted PBMCs, sampled 0.2 years after starting antiretroviral therapy. The receptor source for this set is a middle-aged woman with HIV.

The chain couples TRBV30 to TRBJ2-1, with unresolved D. Germline V gene data show CDR1 as GTSNPN and CDR2 as SVGIG (reference sequence). Trimming pared 1 base from V and 9 bases from J, leaving 10 bases between. The CDR3 covers 12 residues. CDR3 sequence reads: CAWSGRGSEQFF. The DNA of the CDR3 is TGTGCCTGGAGTGGGCGTGGTAGTGAGCAGTTCTTC.

The chain uses TRBV6-5 and TRBJ2-1; maybe TRBD2 (6 bases). The ends were cut back, 1 base at V and 10 bases at J, with 8 bases in the middle. Germline V gene data show CDR1 as MNHEY and CDR2 as SVGAGI. This CDR3 contains 12 residues. Here the CDR3 reads CASSYLRGEQFF. The CDR3 bases are TGTGCCAGCAGTTACTTGCGGGGAGAGCAGTTCTTC.

This clone has just a few counts. CDR3 sequence reads: CASSSRQGHTGELFF. The CDR3 DNA reads TGTGCCAGCAGCTCAAGACAGGGGCACACCGGGGAGCTGTTTTTT. This sequence joins TRBV11-2 and TRBJ2-2; 8 nucleotides agree with TRBD1. Germline CDR1 is SGHAT and CDR2 is FQNNGV. The J segment lost 3 bases and the V segment lost 4 bases, leaving 4 bases of the junction unmatched. The CDR3 consists of 15 residues. Supplemented by reference TRBV11-2 and TRBJ2-2, the full variable domain reads EAGVAQSPRYKIIEKRQSVAFWCNPISGHATLYWYQQILGQGPKLLIQFQNNGVVDDSQLPKDRFSAERLKGVDSTLKIQPAKLEDSAVYLCASSSRQGHTGELFFGEGSRLTVL.

The chain has TRBV19 and TRBJ1-5, with unresolved D. Per the germline V gene, CDR1 is LNHDA and CDR2 is SQIVND (reference sequence). The CDR3 contains 13 residues. Trimming shortened V by 4 bases and J by 7 bases, and 11 bases separated the two germline ends. The CDR3 sequence: CASSRTESQPQHF. The CDR3 DNA reads as TGTGCCAGTAGTAGGACGGAGTCACAGCCCCAGCATTTT.

The chain couples TRBV11-3 to TRBJ2-1, with 7 nucleotides matching TRBD1. V shed 3 bases, J shed 8 bases, and the junction held 7 bases outside the gene matches. The CDR3 is made up of 14 amino acids. CDR1 and CDR2 (germline): SGHNT, YENEEA. The CDR3 spells CASSLDRSGDEQFF. As DNA, the CDR3 is TGTGCCAGCAGCTTGGACAGGTCAGGTGATGAGCAGTTCTTC.

The CDR3 protein is CASSLFNLAGMYSEQYF. In DNA, the CDR3 is TGCGCCAGCAGCCTTTTTAATCTAGCGGGAATGTACAGCGAGCAGTACTTC. The genes are TRBV4-1 and TRBJ2-7; 9 bases fit TRBD2. CDR1 and CDR2 from the germline V gene are MGHRA and YSYEKL. Trimming at V came to 4 bases and at J to 6 bases, leaving 16 bases not matched to a gene. This CDR3 is 17 amino acids long.

This rearrangement joins TRBV13 to TRBJ2-3; 7 bases align to TRBD2. CDR3 length: 16 residues. CDR1 and CDR2 (germline): PRHDT, FYEKMQ (reference sequence). V lost 1 base and J lost 2; bases outside the gene matches: 6. CDR3 DNA: TGTGCCAGCAGCTTAGTTCCGGGAGGTAACACAGATACGCAGTATTTT. Its protein is CASSLVPGGNTDTQYF.

V and J are TRBV6-5 and TRBJ2-5; D is unclear. There are 15 residues in the CDR3. The germline CDR1 and CDR2 sequences are MNHEY and SVGAGI. V was shortened by 6 bases and J by 0 bases, with 14 bases between the two germline ends. The CDR3, as DNA: TGTGCCAGCAGCTCCGTTCCTACCTACCAAGAGACCCAGTACTTC. This codes for CASSSVPTYQETQYF.

CDR3 sequence: CASSPSGQPYEQYF. CDR3 sequence (DNA): TGCGCCAGCAGCCCCTCCGGACAGCCCTACGAGCAGTACTTC. The rearrangement joins TRBV5-1 to TRBJ2-7; possibly TRBD1 for D (6 bases). Trimming cost V 4 bases and J 2 bases, with 13 bases left between them. The V gene's germline CDR1 is SGHRS and CDR2 YFSETQ. CDR3 length equals 14 residues. Full variable domain (missing parts from reference TRBV5-1 and TRBJ2-7): KAGVTQTPRYLIKTRGQQVTLSCSPISGHRSVSWYQQTPGQGLQFLFEYFSETQRNKGNFPGRFSGRQFSNSRSEMNVSTLELGDSALYLCASSPSGQPYEQYFGPGTRLTVT.

The chain recombines TRBV7-2 with TRBJ2-6, with 7 bases aligning to TRBD1. The V gene end was trimmed by 7 bases and the J gene end by 2 bases; junction bases not matched to a gene: 5. From germline, CDR1 is SGHTA and CDR2 FQGNSA. The CDR3 is made up of 15 amino acids. CDR3 coding DNA: TGTGCCAGCACCCTCGACAGGGCTGGGGCCAACGTCCTGACTTTC. Protein product: CASTLDRAGANVLTF.